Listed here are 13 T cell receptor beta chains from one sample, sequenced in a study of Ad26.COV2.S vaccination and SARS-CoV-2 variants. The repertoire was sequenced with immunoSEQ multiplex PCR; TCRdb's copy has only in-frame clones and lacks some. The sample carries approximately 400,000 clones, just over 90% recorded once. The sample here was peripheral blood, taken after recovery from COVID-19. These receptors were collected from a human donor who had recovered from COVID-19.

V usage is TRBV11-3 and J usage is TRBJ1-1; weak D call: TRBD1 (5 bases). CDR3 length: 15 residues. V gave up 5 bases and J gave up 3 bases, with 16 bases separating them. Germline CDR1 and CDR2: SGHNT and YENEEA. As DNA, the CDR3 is TGTGCCAGCAGCGCCAAGGGAGGGGTGGACACTGAAGCTTTCTTT. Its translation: CASSAKGGVDTEAFF.

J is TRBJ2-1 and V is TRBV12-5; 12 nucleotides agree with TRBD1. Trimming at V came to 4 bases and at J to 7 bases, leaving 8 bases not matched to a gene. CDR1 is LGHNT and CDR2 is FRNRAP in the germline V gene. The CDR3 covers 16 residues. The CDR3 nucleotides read TGTGCTAGTGGTTCCGTTGGGACAGGGGGCCCGAATGAGCAGTTCTTC. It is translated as CASGSVGTGGPNEQFF.

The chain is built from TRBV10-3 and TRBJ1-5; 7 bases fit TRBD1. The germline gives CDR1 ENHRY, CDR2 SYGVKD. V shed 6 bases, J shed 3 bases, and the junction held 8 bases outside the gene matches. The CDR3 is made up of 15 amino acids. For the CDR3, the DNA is TGTGCCATCAGCCGAACAGGGGCGAACAATCAGCCCCAGCATTTT. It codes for CAISRTGANNQPQHF.

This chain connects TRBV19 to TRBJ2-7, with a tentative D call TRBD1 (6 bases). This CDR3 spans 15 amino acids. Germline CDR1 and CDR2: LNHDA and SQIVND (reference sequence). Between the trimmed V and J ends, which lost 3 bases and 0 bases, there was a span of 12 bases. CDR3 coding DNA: TGTGCCAGTAGTATTGGTCAGGGACACTCCTACGAGCAGTACTTC. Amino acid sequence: CASSIGQGHSYEQYF.

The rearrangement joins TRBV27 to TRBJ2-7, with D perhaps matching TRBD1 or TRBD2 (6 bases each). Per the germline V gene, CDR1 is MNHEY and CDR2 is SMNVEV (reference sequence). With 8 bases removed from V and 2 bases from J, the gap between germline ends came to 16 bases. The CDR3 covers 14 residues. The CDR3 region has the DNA TGTGCCAGCCATAGGAGGGGGACCCCCTACGAGCAGTACTTC. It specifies CASHRRGTPYEQYF.

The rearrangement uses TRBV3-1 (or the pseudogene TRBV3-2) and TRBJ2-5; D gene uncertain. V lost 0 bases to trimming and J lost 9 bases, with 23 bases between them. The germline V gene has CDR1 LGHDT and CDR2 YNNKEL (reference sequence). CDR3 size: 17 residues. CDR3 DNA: TGTGCCAGCAGCCAAGAGGGGAAGGTTGGCCTGGGAAGGGCCCAGTACTTC. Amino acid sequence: CASSQEGKVGLGRAQYF.

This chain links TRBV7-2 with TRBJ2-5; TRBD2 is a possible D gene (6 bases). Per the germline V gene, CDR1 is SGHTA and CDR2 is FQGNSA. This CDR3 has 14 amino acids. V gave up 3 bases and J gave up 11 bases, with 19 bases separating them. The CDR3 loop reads CASSFGLDYLLQYF. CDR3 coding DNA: TGTGCCAGCAGCTTCGGACTGGACTACCTGTTACAGTACTTC.

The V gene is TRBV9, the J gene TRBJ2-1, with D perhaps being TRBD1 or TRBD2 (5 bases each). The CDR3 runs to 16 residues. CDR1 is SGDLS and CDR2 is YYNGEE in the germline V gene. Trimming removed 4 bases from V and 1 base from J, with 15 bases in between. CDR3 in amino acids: CASSPGARVSYNEQFF. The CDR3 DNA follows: TGTGCCAGCAGCCCCGGGGCGCGGGTGTCCTACAATGAGCAGTTCTTC.

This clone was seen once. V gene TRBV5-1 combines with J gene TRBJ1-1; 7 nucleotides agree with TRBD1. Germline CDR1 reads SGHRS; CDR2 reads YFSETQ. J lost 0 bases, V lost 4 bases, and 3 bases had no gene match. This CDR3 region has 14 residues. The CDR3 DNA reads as TGCGCCAGCAGCGGAGGGACAGTGAACACTGAAGCTTTCTTT. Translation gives CASSGGTVNTEAFF.

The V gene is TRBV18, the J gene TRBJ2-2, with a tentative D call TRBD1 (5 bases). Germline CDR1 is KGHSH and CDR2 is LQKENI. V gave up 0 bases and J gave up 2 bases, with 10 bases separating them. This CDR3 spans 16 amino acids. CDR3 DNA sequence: TGTGCCAGCTCACCACCTGACAGTTACAACACCGGGGAGCTGTTTTTT. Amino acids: CASSPPDSYNTGELFF.

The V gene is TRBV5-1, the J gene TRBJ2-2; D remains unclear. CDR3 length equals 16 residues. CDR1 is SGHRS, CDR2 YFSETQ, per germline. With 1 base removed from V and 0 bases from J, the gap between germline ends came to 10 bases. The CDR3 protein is CASSLIVATNTGELFF. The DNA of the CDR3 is TGCGCCAGCAGCTTGATAGTAGCAACGAACACCGGGGAGCTGTTTTTT. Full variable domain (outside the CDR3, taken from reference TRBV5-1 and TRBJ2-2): KAGVTQTPRYLIKTRGQQVTLSCSPISGHRSVSWYQQTPGQGLQFLFEYFSETQRNKGNFPGRFSGRQFSNSRSEMNVSTLELGDSALYLCASSLIVATNTGELFFGEGSRLTVL.

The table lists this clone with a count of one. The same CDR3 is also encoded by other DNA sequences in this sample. The CDR3: CASSVGGANTEAFF. In nucleotides, the CDR3 is TGTGCCAGCAGCGTAGGGGGTGCGAACACTGAAGCTTTCTTT. V usage is TRBV9 and J usage is TRBJ1-1; D ambiguous. The CDR3 runs 14 residues. The V end was cut by 0 bases, the J end by 1 base, with 7 bases between. Germline assignment: CDR1 SGDLS and CDR2 YYNGEE. The complete variable domain, with remaining parts taken from reference TRBV9 and TRBJ1-1, reads DSGVTQTPKHLITATGQRVTLRCSPRSGDLSVYWYQQSLDQGLQFLIQYYNGEERAKGNILERFSAQQFPDLHSELNLSSLELGDSALYFCASSVGGANTEAFFGQGTRLTVV.

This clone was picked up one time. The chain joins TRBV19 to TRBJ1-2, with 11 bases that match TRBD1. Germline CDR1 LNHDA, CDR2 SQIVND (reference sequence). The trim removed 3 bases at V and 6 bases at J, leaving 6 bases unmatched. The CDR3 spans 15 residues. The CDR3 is CASSISGQGANGYTF. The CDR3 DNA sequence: TGTGCCAGTAGTATTTCCGGACAGGGGGCGAATGGCTACACCTTC. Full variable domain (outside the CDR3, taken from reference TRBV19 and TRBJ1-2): DGGITQSPKYLFRKEGQNVTLSCEQNLNHDAMYWYRQDPGQGLRLIYYSQIVNDFQKGDIAEGYSVSREKKESFPLTVTSAQKNPTAFYLCASSISGQGANGYTFGSGTRLTVV.